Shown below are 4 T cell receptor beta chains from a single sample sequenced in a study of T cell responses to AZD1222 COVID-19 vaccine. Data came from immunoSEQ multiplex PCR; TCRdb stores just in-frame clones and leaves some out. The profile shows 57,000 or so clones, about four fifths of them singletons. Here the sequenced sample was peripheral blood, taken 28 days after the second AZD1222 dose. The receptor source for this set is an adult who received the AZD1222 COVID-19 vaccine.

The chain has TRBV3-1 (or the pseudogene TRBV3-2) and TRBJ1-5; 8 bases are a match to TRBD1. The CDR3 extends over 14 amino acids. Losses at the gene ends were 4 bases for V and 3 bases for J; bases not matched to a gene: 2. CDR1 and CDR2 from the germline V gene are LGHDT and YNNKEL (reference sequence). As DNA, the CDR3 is TGTGCCAGCAGCCGGGGACAGGTCAATCAGCCCCAGCATTTT. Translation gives CASSRGQVNQPQHF.

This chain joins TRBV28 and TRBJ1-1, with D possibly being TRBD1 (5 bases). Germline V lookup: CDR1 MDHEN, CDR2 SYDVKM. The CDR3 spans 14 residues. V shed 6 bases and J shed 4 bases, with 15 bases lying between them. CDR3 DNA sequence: TGTGCCAGCAGAACAGGATCCGGGGGCACTGAAGCTTTCTTT. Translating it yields CASRTGSGGTEAFF. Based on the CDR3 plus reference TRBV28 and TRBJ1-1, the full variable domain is DVKVTQSSRYLVKRTGEKVFLECVQDMDHENMFWYRQDPGLGLRLIYFSYDVKMKEKGDIPEGYSVSREKKERFSLILESASTNQTSMYLCASRTGSGGTEAFFGQGTRLTVV.

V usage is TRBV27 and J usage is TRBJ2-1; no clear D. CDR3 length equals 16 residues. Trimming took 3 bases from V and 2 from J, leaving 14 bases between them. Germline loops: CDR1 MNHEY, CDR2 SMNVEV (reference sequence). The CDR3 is CASSLSSPSPYNEQFF. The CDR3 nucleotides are TGTGCCAGCAGTTTGAGCAGCCCTTCTCCCTACAATGAGCAGTTCTTC.

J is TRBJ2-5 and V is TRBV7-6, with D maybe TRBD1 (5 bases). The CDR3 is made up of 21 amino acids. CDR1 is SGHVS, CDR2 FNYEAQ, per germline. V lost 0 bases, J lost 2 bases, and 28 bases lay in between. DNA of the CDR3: TGTGCCAGCAGCTTAGCGAGTTTTGGGCAGGGCCGGCGGACCCAACAAGAGACCCAGTACTTC. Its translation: CASSLASFGQGRRTQQETQYF.